The present entry profiles one T cell receptor beta chain with its context. The antigen is not known. V was cut by 1 base and J by 1 base, with 10 bases left in between. The CDR3 has 15 amino acids. In germline, CDR1 is MNHEY, CDR2 SVGEGT. This specimen comes from a study of T cell repertoires in cytomegalovirus infection. About the research overall: TCR beta signatures that were public indicated CMV infection and matching HLA type. Study observations and caveats: CMV-specific TCR beta clonotypes restricted by HLA-C dominated the ex vivo response.

From the reads, TCRdb called clonotypes with MiXCR, one entry per CDR3 protein. Of about 160,000 distinct CDR3 sequences in the sample, roughly 22% are singletons; the top ten hold 25%. This receptor was identified in a human donor in good health (CMV status not recorded). Some clones in this sample may be carry-over from other donors' samples. The sequencing used CD8+ T cells from cultured PBMCs, collected from culture after CMV antigen stimulation. V usage is TRBV6-2 or TRBV6-3 and J usage is TRBJ1-1; D is unclear. As DNA, the CDR3 is TGTGCCAGCAGTTACTTGGGCGAAGCGAACACTGAAGCTTTCTTT. Amino acids: CASSYLGEANTEAFF.